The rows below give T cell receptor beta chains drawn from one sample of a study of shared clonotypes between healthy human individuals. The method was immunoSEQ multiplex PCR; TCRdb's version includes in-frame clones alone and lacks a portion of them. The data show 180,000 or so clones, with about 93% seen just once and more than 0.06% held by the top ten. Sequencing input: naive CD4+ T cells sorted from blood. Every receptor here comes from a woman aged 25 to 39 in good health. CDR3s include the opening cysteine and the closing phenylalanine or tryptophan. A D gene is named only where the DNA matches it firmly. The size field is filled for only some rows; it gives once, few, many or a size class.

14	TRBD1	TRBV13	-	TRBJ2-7	CASSPGTGGYEQYF	TGTGCCAGCAGCCCCGGGACAGGGGGCTACGAGCAGTACTTC
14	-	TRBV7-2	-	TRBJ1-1	CASSDPGDSTEAFF	TGTGCCAGCAGCGACCCGGGAGATAGCACTGAAGCTTTCTTT
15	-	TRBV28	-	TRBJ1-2	CASHLATGTPYGYTF	TGTGCCAGCCACTTGGCTACAGGCACACCCTATGGCTACACCTTC
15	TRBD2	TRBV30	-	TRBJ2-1	CAWGRLADQYNEQFF	TGTGCCTGGGGCCGACTAGCGGACCAATACAATGAGCAGTTCTTC
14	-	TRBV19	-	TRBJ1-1	CASGPFWAGTEAFF	TGTGCCAGTGGGCCCTTTTGGGCTGGCACTGAAGCTTTCTTT
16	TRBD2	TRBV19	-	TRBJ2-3	CASCPRATSGTDTQYF	TGTGCCAGTTGCCCCAGGGCGACTAGCGGGACAGATACGCAGTATTTT
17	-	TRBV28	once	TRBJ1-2	CASSAPDRGVSNYGYTF	TGTGCCAGCAGCGCCCCCGACCGAGGGGTCTCCAACTATGGCTACACCTTC
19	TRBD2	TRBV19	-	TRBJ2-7	CASSIRMTRLAGGNYEQYF	TGTGCCAGTAGTATCCGAATGACTAGACTAGCGGGAGGGAACTACGAGCAGTACTTC
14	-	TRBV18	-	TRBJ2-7	CASSPSAEGYEQYF	TGTGCCAGCTCACCATCGGCGGAGGGTTACGAGCAGTACTTC
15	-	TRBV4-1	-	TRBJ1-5	CASSQDLAEKQPQHF	TGCGCCAGCAGCCAAGATTTGGCAGAGAAGCAGCCCCAGCATTTT
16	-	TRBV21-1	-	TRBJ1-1	CASSNWQGLSGTEAFF	TGTGCCAGCAGCAATTGGCAGGGGTTGAGTGGCACTGAAGCTTTCTTT
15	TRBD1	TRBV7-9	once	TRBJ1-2	CASSYRTGEDYGYTF	TGTGCCAGCAGCTATCGGACAGGGGAAGACTATGGCTACACCTTC
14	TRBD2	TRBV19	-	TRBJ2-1	CASSMASGSNEQFF	TGTGCCAGTAGTATGGCTAGCGGGAGCAATGAGCAGTTCTTC
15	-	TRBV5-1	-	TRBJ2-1	CASSPDTSSYNEQFF	TGCGCCAGCAGCCCCGACACGAGCTCCTACAATGAGCAGTTCTTC
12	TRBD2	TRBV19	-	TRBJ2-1	CAARGLAGFEFF	TGTGCCGCCCGAGGACTAGCGGGATTCGAATTCTTC
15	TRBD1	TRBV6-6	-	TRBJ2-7	CASRAGTGIYYEQYF	TGTGCCAGCAGAGCCGGGACAGGGATTTACTACGAGCAGTACTTC
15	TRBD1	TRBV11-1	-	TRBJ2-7	CASSSQGATDGEQYF	TGTGCCAGCAGCTCACAGGGGGCCACTGACGGGGAGCAGTACTTC
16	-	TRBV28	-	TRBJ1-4	CASSSLGSATNEKLFF	TGTGCCAGCAGTTCCCTGGGGTCTGCAACTAATGAAAAACTGTTTTTT
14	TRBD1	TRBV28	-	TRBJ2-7	CASSPGQGGHEQYF	TGTGCCAGCAGTCCCGGACAGGGGGGCCACGAGCAGTACTTC
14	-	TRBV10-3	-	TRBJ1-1	CAISEWGFLAEAFF	TGTGCCATCAGTGAATGGGGATTCCTGGCTGAAGCTTTCTTT
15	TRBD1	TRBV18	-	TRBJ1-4	CASSQGQGEGEKLFF	TGTGCCAGCTCTCAAGGACAGGGTGAGGGTGAAAAACTGTTTTTT
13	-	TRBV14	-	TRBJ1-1	CASSRSMNTEAFF	TGTGCCAGCTCACGTAGCATGAACACTGAAGCTTTCTTT
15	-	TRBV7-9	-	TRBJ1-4	CASSLGGRETEKLFF	TGTGCCAGCAGCTTAGGAGGGAGGGAGACTGAAAAACTGTTTTTT
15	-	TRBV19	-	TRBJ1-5	CASSIAGGLHQPQHF	TGTGCCAGTAGTATCGCCGGGGGGCTCCATCAGCCCCAGCATTTT
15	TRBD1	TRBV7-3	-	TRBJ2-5	CASSLGQGVRETQYF	TGTGCCAGCAGCCTCGGGCAGGGGGTTAGAGAGACCCAGTACTTC
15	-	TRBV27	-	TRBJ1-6	CASSLKGPGNSPLHF	TGTGCCAGCAGTTTGAAGGGTCCTGGGAATTCACCCCTCCACTTT
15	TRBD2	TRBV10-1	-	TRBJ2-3	CASSDPGGPPDTQYF	TGCGCCAGCAGTGATCCGGGAGGGCCCCCAGATACGCAGTATTTT
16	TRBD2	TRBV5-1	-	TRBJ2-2	CASSSSGTSGTGELFF	TGCGCCAGCAGCTCCTCCGGGACTAGCGGAACCGGGGAGCTGTTTTTT
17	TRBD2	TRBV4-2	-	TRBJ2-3	CASSQDPGGRRADTQYF	TGTGCCAGCAGCCAAGATCCGGGAGGGAGGAGGGCCGATACGCAGTATTTT
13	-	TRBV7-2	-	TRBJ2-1	CASSLAPVNEQFF	TGTGCCAGCAGCTTAGCCCCCGTCAATGAGCAGTTCTTC
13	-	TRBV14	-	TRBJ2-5	CASSWRAGETQYF	TGTGCCAGCAGTTGGCGAGCAGGAGAGACCCAGTACTTC
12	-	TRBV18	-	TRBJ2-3	CASSPLGDTQYF	TGTGCCAGCTCACCGCTCGGGGATACGCAGTATTTT
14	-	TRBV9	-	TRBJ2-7	CASSVGGGILEQYF	TGTGCCAGCAGCGTAGGGGGAGGTATTCTCGAGCAGTACTTC
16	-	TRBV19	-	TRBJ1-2	CASSIDRPLSNYGYTF	TGTGCCAGTAGTATAGATCGCCCCTTGTCCAACTATGGCTACACCTTC
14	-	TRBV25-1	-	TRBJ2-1	CAPLGPPSYNEQFF	TGTGCTCCCCTCGGACCACCCTCCTACAATGAGCAGTTCTTC
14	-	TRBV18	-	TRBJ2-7	CASLTGAGSGEQYF	TGTGCCAGCTTAACCGGGGCAGGGTCTGGCGAGCAGTACTTC
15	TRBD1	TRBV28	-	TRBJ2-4	CASSSSGTGENIQYF	TGTGCCAGCAGTTCTTCTGGGACAGGGGAAAACATTCAGTACTTC
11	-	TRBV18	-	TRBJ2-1	CASSPDNEQFF	TGTGCCAGCTCACCCGACAATGAGCAGTTCTTC
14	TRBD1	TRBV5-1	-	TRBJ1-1	CASSRGQLNTEAFF	TGCGCCAGCAGCCGGGGACAGTTGAACACTGAAGCTTTCTTT
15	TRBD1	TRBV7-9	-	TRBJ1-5	CASSITGGAGQPQHF	TGTGCCAGCAGCATTACAGGGGGCGCAGGTCAGCCCCAGCATTTT
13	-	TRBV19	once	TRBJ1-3	CASRGWDRNTIYF	TGTGCCAGTCGAGGTTGGGATCGAAACACCATATATTTT
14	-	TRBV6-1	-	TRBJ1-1	CASGRGPEGTEAFF	TGTGCCAGCGGAAGGGGACCAGAGGGCACTGAAGCTTTCTTT
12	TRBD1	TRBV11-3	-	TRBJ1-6	CASSSDRGLLHF	TGTGCCAGCAGCTCTGACAGGGGTCTACTCCACTTT
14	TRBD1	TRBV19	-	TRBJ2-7	CASANRDRGHEQYF	TGTGCCAGCGCGAACCGGGACAGGGGCCACGAGCAGTACTTC
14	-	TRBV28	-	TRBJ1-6	CASRDSRERSPLHF	TGTGCCAGCCGCGACAGCCGTGAACGCTCACCCCTCCACTTT
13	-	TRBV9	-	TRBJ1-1	CASSVGVVTEAFF	TGTGCCAGCAGCGTAGGTGTGGTCACTGAAGCTTTCTTT
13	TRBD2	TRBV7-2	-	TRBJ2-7	CASRLAGVHEQYF	TGTGCCAGCAGGCTAGCGGGAGTCCACGAGCAGTACTTC
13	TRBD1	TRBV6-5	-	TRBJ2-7	CASRGTGKGEQYF	TGTGCCAGCAGAGGGACAGGGAAGGGGGAGCAGTACTTC
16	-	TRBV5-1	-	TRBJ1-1	CASSLRGNPVNTEAFF	TGCGCCAGCAGCTTGAGAGGGAACCCTGTGAACACTGAAGCTTTCTTT
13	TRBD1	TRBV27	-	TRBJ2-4	CASSPGQGYIQYF	TGTGCCAGCAGCCCGGGACAGGGTTACATTCAGTACTTC
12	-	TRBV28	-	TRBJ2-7	CASWAGDYEQYF	TGTGCCAGTTGGGCAGGGGACTACGAGCAGTACTTC
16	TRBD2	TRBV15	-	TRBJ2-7	CATSRDWLAGPYEQYF	TGTGCCACCAGCAGAGATTGGCTAGCGGGACCCTACGAGCAGTACTTC
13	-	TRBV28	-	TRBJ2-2	CASSSPNTGELFF	TGTGCCAGCAGTTCACCGAACACCGGGGAGCTGTTTTTT
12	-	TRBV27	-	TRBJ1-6	CASSPPFSPLHF	TGTGCCAGCAGTCCCCCTTTCTCACCCCTCCACTTT
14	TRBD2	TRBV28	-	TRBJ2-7	CASKLSGSIDEQYF	TGTGCCAGCAAACTTAGCGGGAGTATCGACGAGCAGTACTTC
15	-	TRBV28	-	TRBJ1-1	CASSLLGNLNTEAFF	TGTGCCAGCAGTTTACTTGGCAATCTGAACACTGAAGCTTTCTTT
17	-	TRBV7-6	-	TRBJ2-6	CASSSAGTPSGANVLTF	TGTGCCAGCAGCTCGGCTGGGACACCGTCTGGGGCCAACGTCCTGACTTTC